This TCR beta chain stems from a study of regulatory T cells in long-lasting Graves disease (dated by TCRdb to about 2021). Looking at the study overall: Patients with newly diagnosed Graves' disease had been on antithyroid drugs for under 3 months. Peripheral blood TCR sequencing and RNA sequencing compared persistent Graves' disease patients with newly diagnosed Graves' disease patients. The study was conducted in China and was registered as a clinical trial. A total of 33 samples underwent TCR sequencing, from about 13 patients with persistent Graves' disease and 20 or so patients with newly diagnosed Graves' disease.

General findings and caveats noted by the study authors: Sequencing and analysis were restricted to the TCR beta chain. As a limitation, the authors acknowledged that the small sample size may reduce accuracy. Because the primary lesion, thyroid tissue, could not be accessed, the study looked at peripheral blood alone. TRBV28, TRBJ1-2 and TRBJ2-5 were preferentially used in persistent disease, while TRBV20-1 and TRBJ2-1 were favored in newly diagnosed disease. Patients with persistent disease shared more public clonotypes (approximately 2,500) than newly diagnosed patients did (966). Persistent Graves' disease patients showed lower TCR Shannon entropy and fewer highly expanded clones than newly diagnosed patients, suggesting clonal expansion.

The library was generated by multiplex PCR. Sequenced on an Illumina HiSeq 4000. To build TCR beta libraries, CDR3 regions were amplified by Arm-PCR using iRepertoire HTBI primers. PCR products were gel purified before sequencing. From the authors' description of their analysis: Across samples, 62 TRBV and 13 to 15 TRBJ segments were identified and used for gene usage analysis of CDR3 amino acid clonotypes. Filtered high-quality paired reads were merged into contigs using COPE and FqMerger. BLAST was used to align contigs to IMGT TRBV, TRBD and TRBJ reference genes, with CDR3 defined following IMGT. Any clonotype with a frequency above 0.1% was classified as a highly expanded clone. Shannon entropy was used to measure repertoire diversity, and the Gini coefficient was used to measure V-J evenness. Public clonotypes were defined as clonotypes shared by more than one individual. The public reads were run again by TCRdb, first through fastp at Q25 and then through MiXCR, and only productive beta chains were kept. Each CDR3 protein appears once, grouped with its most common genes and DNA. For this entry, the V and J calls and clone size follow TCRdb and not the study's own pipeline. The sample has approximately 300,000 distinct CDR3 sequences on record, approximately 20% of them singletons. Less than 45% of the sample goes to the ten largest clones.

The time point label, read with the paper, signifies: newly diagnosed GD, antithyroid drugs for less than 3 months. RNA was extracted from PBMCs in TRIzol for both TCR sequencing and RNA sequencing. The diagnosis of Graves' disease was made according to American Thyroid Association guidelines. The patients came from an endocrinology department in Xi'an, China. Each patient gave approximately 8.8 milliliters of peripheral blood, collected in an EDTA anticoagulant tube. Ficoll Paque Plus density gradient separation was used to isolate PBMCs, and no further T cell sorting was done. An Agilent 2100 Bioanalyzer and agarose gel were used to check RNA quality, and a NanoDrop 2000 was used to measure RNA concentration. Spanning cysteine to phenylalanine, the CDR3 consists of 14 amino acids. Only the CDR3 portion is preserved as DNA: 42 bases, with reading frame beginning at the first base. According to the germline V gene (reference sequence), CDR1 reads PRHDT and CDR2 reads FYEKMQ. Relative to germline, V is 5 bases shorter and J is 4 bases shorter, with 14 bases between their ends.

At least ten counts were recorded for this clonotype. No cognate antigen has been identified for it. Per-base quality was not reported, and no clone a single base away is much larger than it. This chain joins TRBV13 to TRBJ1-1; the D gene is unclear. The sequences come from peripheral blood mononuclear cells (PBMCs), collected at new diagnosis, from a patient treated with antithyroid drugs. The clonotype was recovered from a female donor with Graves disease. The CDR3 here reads CASSLWRGSTEAFF. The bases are TGTGCCAGCAGCCTTTGGAGAGGAAGCACTGAAGCTTTCTTT.